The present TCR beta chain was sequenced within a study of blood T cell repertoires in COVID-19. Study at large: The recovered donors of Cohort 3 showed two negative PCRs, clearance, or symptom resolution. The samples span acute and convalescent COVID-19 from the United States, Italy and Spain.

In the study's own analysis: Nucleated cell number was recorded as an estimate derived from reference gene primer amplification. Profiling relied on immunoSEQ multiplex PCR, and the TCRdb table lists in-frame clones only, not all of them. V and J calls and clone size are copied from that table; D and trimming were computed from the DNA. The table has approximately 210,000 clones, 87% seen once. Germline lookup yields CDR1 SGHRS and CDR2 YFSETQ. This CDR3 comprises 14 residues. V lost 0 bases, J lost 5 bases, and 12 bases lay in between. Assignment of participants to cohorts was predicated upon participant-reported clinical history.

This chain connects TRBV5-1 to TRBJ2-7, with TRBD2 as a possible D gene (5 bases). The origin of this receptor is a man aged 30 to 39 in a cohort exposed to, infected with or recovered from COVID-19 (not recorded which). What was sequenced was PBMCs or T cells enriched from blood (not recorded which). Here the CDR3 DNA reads TGCGCCAGCAGCTTGGGGCTAGCTATCAACGAGCAGTACTTC. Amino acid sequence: CASSLGLAINEQYF.